This T cell receptor (beta chain) was documented in a study of tumor-infiltrating lymphocytes in primary liver carcinoma. A primer in the constant region served to generate TCR beta cDNA from roughly 520 ng of total RNA. Library construction for TCR beta comprised three nested multiplex PCR rounds performed with slightly modified ARM-PCR. Forward primers for TRBV1-TRBV30 and a C-beta reverse primer served the first two PCR rounds, at about 11 cycles each. Using its own MiXCR run on the multiplex PCR reads, TCRdb lists one record per CDR3 protein. The repertoire holds approximately 53,000 distinct CDR3 sequences, with around 77% as singletons. Concerning this clonotype itself: Here the CDR3 omits its conserved ending phenylalanine or tryptophan, so a read error is the likely source. No DNA is shown, since the ends of the CDR3 on it are uncertain; the CDR3 is the one TCRdb lists.

The germline V gene has CDR1 SGHAT and CDR2 FQDESV (reference sequence). The CDR3 has 17 residues if both end residues are counted. The study co-extracted DNA and RNA from 20-30 mg of unsorted bulk tissue. The V gene is TRBV11-1, the J gene TRBJ2-4; TRBD2, as called in the table, went unchecked against the DNA. Sequencing was done on a sample of liver tumor tissue from sampling region 5. Noted subset: tumor region T5, tumor centre. The sequence derives from a man aged 35-49 years with primary liver carcinoma and hepatitis B virus infection. CDR3 sequence: CASGFPGTSGTKNIQCL.